This T cell receptor (beta chain) emerged from a study of blood T cell repertoires in COVID-19. In the original analysis: Amplification from reference gene primers served as the basis for estimated nucleated cell counts. TCRdb's table, derived via immunoSEQ multiplex PCR, lists solely in-frame clones and lacks some. The V and J calls and the clone size are those of that table, but D and trimming were determined from the DNA. This sample has about 140,000 clones, with 70% to 85% found just once. The CDR3 contains 16 residues. Per germline, CDR1 SGDLS and CDR2 YYNGEE. V gave up 4 bases and J gave up 1 base, with 17 bases separating them.

The receptor's source is a man between 60 and 75 years old with acute or convalescent COVID-19. Sequencing was performed on peripheral blood. The rearrangement links TRBV9 to TRBJ2-5; tentative D call: TRBD2 (6 bases). The CDR3 loop reads CASSLSLAGGQETQYF. Written as DNA, the CDR3 is TGTGCCAGCAGCTTGTCGCTAGCCGGGGGCCAAGAGACCCAGTACTTC.